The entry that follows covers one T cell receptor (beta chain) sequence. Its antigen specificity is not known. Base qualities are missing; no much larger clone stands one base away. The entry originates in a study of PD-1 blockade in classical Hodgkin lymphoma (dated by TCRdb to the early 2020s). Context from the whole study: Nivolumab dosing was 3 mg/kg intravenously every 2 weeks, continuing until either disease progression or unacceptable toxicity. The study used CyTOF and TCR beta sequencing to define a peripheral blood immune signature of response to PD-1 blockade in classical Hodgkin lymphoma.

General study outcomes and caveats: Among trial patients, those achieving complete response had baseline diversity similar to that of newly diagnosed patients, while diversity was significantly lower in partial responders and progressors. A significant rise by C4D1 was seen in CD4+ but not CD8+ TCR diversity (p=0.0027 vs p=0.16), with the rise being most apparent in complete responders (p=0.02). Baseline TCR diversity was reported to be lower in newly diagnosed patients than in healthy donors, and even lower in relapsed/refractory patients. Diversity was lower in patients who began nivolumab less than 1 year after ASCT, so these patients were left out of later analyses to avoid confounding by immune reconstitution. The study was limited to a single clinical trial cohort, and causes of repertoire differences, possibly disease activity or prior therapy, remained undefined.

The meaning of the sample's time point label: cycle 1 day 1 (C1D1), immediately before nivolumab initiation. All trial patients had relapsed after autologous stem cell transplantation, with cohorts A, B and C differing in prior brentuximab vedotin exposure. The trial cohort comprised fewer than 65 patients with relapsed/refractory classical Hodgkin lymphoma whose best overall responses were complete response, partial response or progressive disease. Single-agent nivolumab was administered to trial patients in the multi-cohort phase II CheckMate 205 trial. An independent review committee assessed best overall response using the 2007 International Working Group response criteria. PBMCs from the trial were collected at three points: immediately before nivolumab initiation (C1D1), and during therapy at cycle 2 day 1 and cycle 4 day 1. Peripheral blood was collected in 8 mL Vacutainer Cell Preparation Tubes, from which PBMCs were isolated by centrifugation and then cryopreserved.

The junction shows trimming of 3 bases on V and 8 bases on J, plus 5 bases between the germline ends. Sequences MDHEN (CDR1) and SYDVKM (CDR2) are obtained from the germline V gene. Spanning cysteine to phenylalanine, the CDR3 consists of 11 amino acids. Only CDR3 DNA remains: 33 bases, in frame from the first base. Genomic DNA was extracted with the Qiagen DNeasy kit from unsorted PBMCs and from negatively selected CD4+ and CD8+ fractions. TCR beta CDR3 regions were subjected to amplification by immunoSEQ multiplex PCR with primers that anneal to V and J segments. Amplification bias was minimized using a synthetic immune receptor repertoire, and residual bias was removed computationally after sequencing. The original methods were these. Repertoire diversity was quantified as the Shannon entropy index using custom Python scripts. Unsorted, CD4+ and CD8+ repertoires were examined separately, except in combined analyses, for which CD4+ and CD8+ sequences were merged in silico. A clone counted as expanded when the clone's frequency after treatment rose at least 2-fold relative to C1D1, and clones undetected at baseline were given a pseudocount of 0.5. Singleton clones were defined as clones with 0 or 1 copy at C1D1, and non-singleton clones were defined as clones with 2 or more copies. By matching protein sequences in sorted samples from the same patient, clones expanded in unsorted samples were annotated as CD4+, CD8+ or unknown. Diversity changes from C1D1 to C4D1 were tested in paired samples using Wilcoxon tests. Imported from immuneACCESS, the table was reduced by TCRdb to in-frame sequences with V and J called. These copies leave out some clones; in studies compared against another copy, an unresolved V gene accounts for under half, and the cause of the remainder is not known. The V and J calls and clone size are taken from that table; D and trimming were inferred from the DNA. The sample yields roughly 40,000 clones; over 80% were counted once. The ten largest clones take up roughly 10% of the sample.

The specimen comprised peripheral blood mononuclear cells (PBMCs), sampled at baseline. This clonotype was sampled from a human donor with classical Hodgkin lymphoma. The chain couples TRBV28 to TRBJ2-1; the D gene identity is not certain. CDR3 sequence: CASSLFYEQFF. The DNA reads TGTGCCAGCAGTTTGTTCTATGAGCAGTTCTTC.